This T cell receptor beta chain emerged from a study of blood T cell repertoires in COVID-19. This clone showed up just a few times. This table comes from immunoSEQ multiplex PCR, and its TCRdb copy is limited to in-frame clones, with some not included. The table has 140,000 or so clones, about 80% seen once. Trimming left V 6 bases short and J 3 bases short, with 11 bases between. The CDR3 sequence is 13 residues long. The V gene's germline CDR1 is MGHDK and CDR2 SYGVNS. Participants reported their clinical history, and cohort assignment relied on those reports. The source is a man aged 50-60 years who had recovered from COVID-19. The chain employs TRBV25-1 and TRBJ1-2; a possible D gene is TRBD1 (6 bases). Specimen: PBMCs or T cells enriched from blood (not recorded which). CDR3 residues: CASSVAGDYGYTF. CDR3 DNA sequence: TGTGCCAGCAGCGTTGCAGGGGACTATGGCTACACCTTC.